This T cell receptor beta chain originates from a study of shared clonotypes between healthy human individuals. General observations from the study: There were few donors, and this limited the genetic and exposure-history diversity represented.

Generated by immunoSEQ multiplex PCR, the TCRdb table keeps only in-frame clones and is missing some. Among 1.5 million to 2.5 million clones listed, about 94% were seen once. Cells designated naive CD8 were CD45RO-negative and were positively selected for CCR7, with terminally differentiated effector memory CD45RA+ cells excluded. Note on this clone: Its antigen remains unidentified.

The sequence came from a man younger than 30 in good health. Sample: naive CD8+ T cells sorted from blood.

In nucleotides, the CDR3 is TGTGCCAGCAGTTATTATCGGGGGCCCTACGAGCAGTACTTC. It is translated as CASSYYRGPYEQYF. The rearrangement links TRBV6-9 to TRBJ2-7, with D perhaps assigned TRBD1 or TRBD2 (6 bases each). V lost 1 base, J lost 2 bases, and 9 bases lay in between. The CDR3 contains 14 residues. Germline assignment: CDR1 MNHGY and CDR2 SVAAGI.